One and the same sample provided the 17 T cell receptor beta chains below, sequenced in a study of technical replicates of blood from several donors. Generated by immunoSEQ multiplex PCR, the TCRdb table keeps only in-frame clones and is missing some. In the table there are 90,000 to 100,000 clones, about 95% of which are singletons. Material: T cells isolated from PBMCs. The receptors were sampled from a human donor in good health.

This chain links TRBV5-4 with TRBJ1-1; TRBD1 might be the D (5 bases). The CDR3 sequence is 15 residues long. Germline CDR1 and CDR2: SGHNT and YYREEE (reference sequence). V lost 4 bases to trimming and J lost 1 base, with 14 bases between them. CDR3 nucleotides: TGTGCCAGCAGCCCCTCCCCCGACAGGAACACTGAAGCTTTCTTT. As protein: CASSPSPDRNTEAFF.

The gene calls are TRBV19 and TRBJ2-7; 12 bases match TRBD2. V trimming: 4 bases; J trimming: 3 bases; junction bases outside the gene matches: 4. Germline V gene sequence: CDR1 LNHDA, CDR2 SQIVND (reference sequence). CDR3 length: 15 amino acids. CDR3 amino acids: CASSRLAGEDYEQYF. The DNA of the CDR3 is TGTGCCAGTAGTAGACTAGCGGGAGAAGACTACGAGCAGTACTTC.

The chain joins TRBV10-3 to TRBJ1-1; maybe TRBD1 (5 bases). Trimming left V 8 bases short and J 3 bases short, with 13 bases between. From germline, CDR1 is ENHRY and CDR2 SYGVKD. This CDR3 has 13 amino acids. The CDR3 DNA is TGTGCCATCGAGGAGGGGCCGGACACTGAAGCTTTCTTT. Translation gives CAIEEGPDTEAFF.

The chain carries TRBV27 and TRBJ2-1, with 9 positions matching TRBD2. Germline CDR1 is MNHEY and CDR2 is SMNVEV (reference sequence). This CDR3 is 16 amino acids long. The ends lost 9 bases at V and 7 bases at J; junction bases unmatched: 16. The CDR3 nucleotides read TGTGCCAGTACGCTAAGGACTAGCGCGGGTTCGAATGAGCAGTTCTTC. Its protein is CASTLRTSAGSNEQFF.

This chain joins TRBV9 and TRBJ2-3; the D is unclear. CDR3 length: 16 amino acids. The V and J ends lost 0 bases and 2 bases respectively, with 13 bases between them. Germline-derived CDR1 and CDR2 are SGDLS and YYNGEE. Here the CDR3 reads CASSVEPGLNTDTQYF. The CDR3 nucleotides read TGTGCCAGCAGCGTAGAACCTGGGCTGAACACAGATACGCAGTATTTT.

The chain has TRBV2 and TRBJ2-5; TRBD2 matches 11 bases. Trimming removed 5 bases from V and 3 bases from J; junction bases left unmatched: 2. CDR3 length equals 14 residues. In germline, CDR1 is SNHLY, CDR2 FYNNEI. For the CDR3, the DNA is TGTGCCAGCAGTATGGGACTAGCGGAAGAGACCCAGTACTTC. Translation gives CASSMGLAEETQYF.

The chain carries TRBV7-2 and TRBJ2-2, with a possible D match to TRBD2 (7 bases). This CDR3 has 14 amino acids. Germline CDR1 and CDR2: SGHTA and FQGNSA. V lost 9 bases and J 2 bases, leaving 13 bases between the germline ends. CDR3 sequence: CARGASGNTGELFF. CDR3 sequence (DNA): TGTGCCAGGGGGGCTAGCGGCAACACCGGGGAGCTGTTTTTT.

This chain connects TRBV27 to TRBJ2-3; 8 bases agree with TRBD2. The CDR3 is made up of 19 amino acids. V dropped 8 bases and J dropped 0; count of bases not matched to a gene: 19. Germline-derived CDR1 and CDR2 are MNHEY and SMNVEV (reference sequence). The CDR3 loop reads CASRRFAGGGGFSTDTQYF. CDR3 DNA: TGTGCCAGCCGGCGGTTTGCGGGAGGAGGGGGTTTTAGCACAGATACGCAGTATTTT.

This clone has just one count. The chain has TRBV4-3 and TRBJ2-7; possibly TRBD1 for D (6 bases). This CDR3 spans 14 amino acids. The V end lost 1 base, the J end lost 7 bases, and 14 bases lay between the germline ends. Germline V gene data show CDR1 as LGHNA and CDR2 as YSLEER. CDR3 region: CASSQGQVGLEQYF. CDR3 bases: TGCGCCAGCAGCCAAGGACAGGTTGGTTTGGAGCAGTACTTC.

The V gene is TRBV6-5, the J gene TRBJ2-2; TRBD2 agrees at 8 bases. The length of the CDR3 is 13 residues. Unmatched junction bases numbered 5, after V lost 10 bases and J lost 4 bases. Looked up from germline, CDR1 is MNHEY and CDR2 is SVGAGI. Here the CDR3 reads CATRLALTGELFF. The CDR3 nucleotides read TGTGCCACGAGACTAGCGCTCACCGGGGAGCTGTTTTTT.

This sequence joins TRBV2 and TRBJ1-2, with 7 bases lining up with TRBD1. CDR1 is SNHLY and CDR2 is FYNNEI in the germline V gene. Trimming cost V 2 bases and J 3 bases; bases outside gene matches: 6. This CDR3 has 15 amino acids. The CDR3 spells CASSEMQGVHYGYTF. The CDR3 DNA sequence: TGTGCCAGCAGTGAAATGCAGGGGGTGCACTATGGCTACACCTTC.

A word on this clone: The germline gene is not matched at one end of the junction; a read error may be the cause. The CDR3 region has the DNA TGTGCTAGCAGTGTAACAGGGGACCAAGAGACCCAGTACTTC. Translated, it gives CASSVTGDQETQYF. The chain has TRBV7-7 and TRBJ2-5; TRBD1 aligns across 7 bases. The V gene's germline CDR1 is SSHAT and CDR2 FNYEAQ (reference sequence). CDR3 size: 14 residues.

The chain is built from TRBV10-3 and TRBJ2-5; 7 nucleotides line up with TRBD1. This CDR3 region has 15 residues. The ends lost 3 bases at V and 2 bases at J; junction bases unmatched: 6. Germline V gives CDR1 ENHRY, CDR2 SYGVKD. The CDR3 coding sequence is TGTGCCATCAGTGAAATGACAGGGCAACAAGAGACCCAGTACTTC. Protein: CAISEMTGQQETQYF.

V and J are TRBV5-4 and TRBJ2-3; 9 bases match TRBD1. The CDR3 contains 15 residues. V dropped 7 bases and J dropped 2; count of bases not matched to a gene: 8. Germline lookup yields CDR1 SGHNT and CDR2 YYREEE (reference sequence). The CDR3 region is CASRRTGENTDTQYF. In DNA, the CDR3 is TGTGCCAGCCGAAGGACAGGGGAGAACACAGATACGCAGTATTTT.

The genes are TRBV9 and TRBJ1-3; D unclear. Germline assignment: CDR1 SGDLS and CDR2 YYNGEE. The CDR3 is 15 amino acids. The V gene lost 0 bases and the J gene lost 2 bases, with 9 bases spanning the gap. The chain's CDR3 is CASSVAGAPGNTIYF. CDR3 sequence (DNA): TGTGCCAGCAGCGTAGCAGGCGCGCCTGGAAACACCATATATTTT.

V usage is TRBV27 and J usage is TRBJ2-1; D possibly corresponds to TRBD2 (6 bases). From germline, CDR1 is MNHEY and CDR2 SMNVEV (reference sequence). V lost 5 bases to trimming and J lost 2 bases, with 13 bases between them. The CDR3 extends over 15 amino acids. The CDR3 sequence: CASSLWRAPYNEQFF. DNA of the CDR3: TGTGCCAGCAGTCTATGGAGGGCCCCCTACAATGAGCAGTTCTTC.

The chain combines TRBV4-1 with TRBJ2-3; D possibly corresponds to TRBD2 (6 bases). This CDR3 has 16 amino acids. Germline V gene data show CDR1 as MGHRA and CDR2 as YSYEKL. Trimming shortened V by 6 bases and J by 0 bases, and 16 bases separated the two germline ends. This CDR3 is CASRRPGGTSTDTQYF. In DNA, the CDR3 is TGCGCCAGCAGGCGGCCAGGAGGGACTAGCACAGATACGCAGTATTTT.